This is a list of T cell receptor beta chains from one sample in a study of cytomegalovirus exposure and HLA in healthy donors. Generated by immunoSEQ multiplex PCR, the TCRdb table keeps only in-frame clones and is missing some. Here the sample spans hundreds of thousands of clones, over 60% being singletons. The sample taken for sequencing was PBMCs. All receptors come from a young man in good health and CMV-seronegative. Each CDR3 is given with its conserved first and last residue. The order of the fields is CDR3 length, D gene, J gene, clone size, V gene, CDR3 DNA, CDR3 protein. A D gene is named only where the DNA matches it firmly. Clone size is given for some rows only: seen once, a few or many times, or a class if the clone is expanded.

>16|TRBD1|TRBJ2-6|.|TRBV27
TGTGCCAGCAGGGTGACAGGGTTAGGTGGGGCCAACGTCCTGACTTTC
CASRVTGLGGANVLTF
>12|.|TRBJ1-2|.|TRBV19
TGTGCCAGTAGCCCCGACAGCTATGGCTACACCTTC
CASSPDSYGYTF
>16|TRBD2|TRBJ2-5|.|TRBV19
TGTGCCAGTAGTAGAGGGAGGGCCGGGGAGCAAGAGACCCAGTACTTC
CASSRGRAGEQETQYF
>15|TRBD1|TRBJ2-1|.|TRBV7-2
TGTGCCAGCAGCATCGGGACAGCTGTCTACAATGAGCAGTTCTTC
CASSIGTAVYNEQFF
>14|.|TRBJ1-1|.|TRBV5-1
TGCGCCAGCAGCGACCAGGGGAGGAACACTGAAGCTTTCTTT
CASSDQGRNTEAFF
>17|.|TRBJ1-3|.|TRBV5-6
TGTGCCAGCAGCTTGGGACTGGGGCACAACTCTGGAAACACCATATATTTT
CASSLGLGHNSGNTIYF
>11|.|TRBJ1-1|.|TRBV7-9
TGTGCCAGCAGCTTAAACAGTGAAGCTTTCTTT
CASSLNSEAFF
>13|.|TRBJ2-7|.|TRBV7-2
TGTGCCAGCAGCTTAGTCCTCTTTGACGAGCAGTACTTC
CASSLVLFDEQYF
>15|TRBD1|TRBJ1-3|.|TRBV11-3
TGTGCCAGCAGCATCGACAGGGGGCACGGAAACACCATATATTTT
CASSIDRGHGNTIYF
>15|.|TRBJ1-2|.|TRBV13
TGTGCCAGCAGCTCCGGTGGAGACCCGCGGCATGGCTACACCTTC
CASSSGGDPRHGYTF
>14|.|TRBJ1-2|.|TRBV6-5
TGTGCCAGCAGGGAACTACAGGCCACACGGGGCTACACCTTC
CASRELQATRGYTF
>13|TRBD2|TRBJ2-1|.|TRBV10-2
TGCGCCAGCAGCGGGACTAGAGTACATGAGCAGTTCTTC
CASSGTRVHEQFF
>14|.|TRBJ2-7|.|TRBV6-6
TGTGCCAGCAGTTACGGCGGACAGAGCTACGAGCAGTACTTC
CASSYGGQSYEQYF
>18|TRBD2|TRBJ2-7|.|TRBV28
TGTGCCAGCAGTTGGCCGGGGACTAGCGGGTTAAAATCTTGGGAGCAGTACTTC
CASSWPGTSGLKSWEQYF
>18|TRBD2|TRBJ2-1|.|TRBV4-3
TGCGCCAGCAGCCAAGATGAGCGGGGGGGCCGATTATACAATGAGCAGTTCTTC
CASSQDERGGRLYNEQFF
>15|TRBD2|TRBJ2-7|.|TRBV7-9
TGTGCCAGCAGCTTTCAGGCGGGGGGCACGTACGAGCAGTACTTC
CASSFQAGGTYEQYF
>12|TRBD1|TRBJ2-7|.|TRBV30
TGTGCCTGGGGACAGGATTCCTACGAGCAGTACTTC
CAWGQDSYEQYF
>16|.|TRBJ2-5|.|TRBV5-1
TGCGCCAGCAGCGTGGACCAGGGGGGATACCAAGAGACCCAGTACTTC
CASSVDQGGYQETQYF
>15|.|TRBJ2-7|.|TRBV28
TGTGCCAGCAGAGCCCCCAATCTCTACGGGTACGAGCAGTACTTC
CASRAPNLYGYEQYF
>13|.|TRBJ1-1|.|TRBV11-2
TGTGCCAGCAGCTTAGTCGCGGACACTGAAGCTTTCTTT
CASSLVADTEAFF
>15|TRBD1|TRBJ2-7|.|TRBV27
TGTGCCAGCTGGGCTCCAGGACAGGGGTCCTACGAGCAGTACTTC
CASWAPGQGSYEQYF
>14|.|TRBJ2-1|.|TRBV6-5
TGTGCCAGCAGTTACTCGCAGGGGATAGATGAGCAGTTCTTC
CASSYSQGIDEQFF
>12|TRBD1|TRBJ2-7|.|TRBV18
TGTGCCAGCTCACTTGACAGGGGCGAGCAGTACTTC
CASSLDRGEQYF
>12|.|TRBJ2-3|.|TRBV11-2
TGTGCCAGCAGTTACTACACAGATACGCAGTATTTT
CASSYYTDTQYF
>17|.|TRBJ1-5|.|TRBV12-5
TGTGCTAGTGGAAAGGTCCAGGGGCGAGGAAGCAATCAGCCCCAGCATTTT
CASGKVQGRGSNQPQHF
>15|TRBD2|TRBJ2-7|once|TRBV14
TGTGCCAGCAGCCAAGATTGGGGACTAGTGGACGAGCAGTACTTC
CASSQDWGLVDEQYF
>14|TRBD1|TRBJ1-1|.|TRBV28
TGTGCCAGCAGTTTGGGGACAGGGAGGGTTGAAGCTTTCTTT
CASSLGTGRVEAFF
>17|.|TRBJ1-1|.|TRBV15
TGTGCCACCAGCAGAGATACGGTTGCGGGTTTGAACACTGAAGCTTTCTTT
CATSRDTVAGLNTEAFF
>15|TRBD2|TRBJ2-7|.|TRBV7-2
TGTGCCAGCAGCTTGACTAGCGGGAGGGCCGACGAGCAGTACTTC
CASSLTSGRADEQYF
>16|.|TRBJ2-6|few|TRBV7-7
TGTGCTAGCAGCCCGGGGGTGACGAGGGGGGCCAACGTCCTGACTTTC
CASSPGVTRGANVLTF
>18|.|TRBJ1-4|.|TRBV30
TGTGCCTGGAATCCCTACGACAGGCAGTATGCAACTAATGAAAAACTGTTTTTT
CAWNPYDRQYATNEKLFF
>11|.|TRBJ1-2|.|TRBV28
TGTGCCAGCAGTTTCGGGAATGGCTACACCTTC
CASSFGNGYTF
>13|TRBD1|TRBJ2-7|.|TRBV28
TGTGCCAGCACCCGGGACAGGGAAAACGAGCAGTACTTC
CASTRDRENEQYF
>15|.|TRBJ2-2|.|TRBV11-3
TGTGCCAGCAGCTACACCCCACTAGCCGGCGGGGAGCTGTTTTTT
CASSYTPLAGGELFF
>16|.|TRBJ2-3|.|TRBV15
TGTGCCACCAGCAGAGAGATACGAGCCCCCGGAGATACGCAGTATTTT
CATSREIRAPGDTQYF
>16|TRBD2|TRBJ2-2|.|TRBV27
TGTGCCAGCAGTTCACGACTAGCGGGGACCACCGGGGAGCTGTTTTTT
CASSSRLAGTTGELFF
>15|TRBD2|TRBJ2-2|.|TRBV6-6
TGTGCCAGCAGATCCGGGACTAGCTCCACCGGGGAGCTGTTTTTT
CASRSGTSSTGELFF
>15|.|TRBJ2-5|.|TRBV6-5
TGTGCCAGCAGTTACCAAGAAGGGACTTTGGAGACCCAGTACTTC
CASSYQEGTLETQYF
>13|.|TRBJ2-1|.|TRBV25-1
TGTGCCAGCAGTCTTGGAGGGCCGGCTGAGCAGTTCTTC
CASSLGGPAEQFF
>16|TRBD2|TRBJ2-5|.|TRBV28
TGTGCCAGCAGTTCCCCTAGCGGGAGGGGGCAAGAGACCCAGTACTTC
CASSSPSGRGQETQYF
>18|.|TRBJ2-6|.|TRBV7-3
TGTGCCAGCAGCGTCCGGGACACAAGTTCGCCGGGGGCCAACGTCCTGACTTTC
CASSVRDTSSPGANVLTF